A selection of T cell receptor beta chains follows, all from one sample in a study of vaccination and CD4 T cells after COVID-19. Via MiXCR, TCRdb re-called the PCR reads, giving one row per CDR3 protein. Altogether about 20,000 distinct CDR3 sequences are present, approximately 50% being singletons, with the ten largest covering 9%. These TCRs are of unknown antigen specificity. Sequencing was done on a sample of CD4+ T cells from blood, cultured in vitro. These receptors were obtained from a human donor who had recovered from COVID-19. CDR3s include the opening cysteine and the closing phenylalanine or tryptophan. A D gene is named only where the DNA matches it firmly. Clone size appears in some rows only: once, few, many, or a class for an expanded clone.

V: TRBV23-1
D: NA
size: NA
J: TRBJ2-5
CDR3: CASSPGRSTQYF
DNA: TGCGCCAGCAGTCCCGGGCGGTCGACCCAGTACTTC

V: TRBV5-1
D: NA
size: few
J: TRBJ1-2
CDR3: CASSPRTENGYTF
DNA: TGCGCCAGCAGCCCCCGGACAGAGAATGGCTACACCTTC

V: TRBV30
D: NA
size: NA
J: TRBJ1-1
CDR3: CAWSVHPLGTEAFF
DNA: TGTGCCTGGAGTGTACATCCCCTGGGCACTGAAGCTTTCTTT

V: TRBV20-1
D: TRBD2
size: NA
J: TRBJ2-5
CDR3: CSAWGLQQETQYF
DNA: TGCAGTGCGTGGGGACTACAACAAGAGACCCAGTACTTC

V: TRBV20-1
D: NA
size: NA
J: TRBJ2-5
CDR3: CSATQIRGGPQETQYF
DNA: TGCAGTGCTACGCAAATAAGGGGGGGACCCCAAGAGACCCAGTACTTC

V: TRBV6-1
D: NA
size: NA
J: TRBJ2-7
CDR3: CASRRDSYEQYF
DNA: TGTGCCAGCAGGAGGGACTCCTACGAGCAGTACTTC

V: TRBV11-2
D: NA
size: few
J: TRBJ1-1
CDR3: CASSWVKGRAGTEAFF
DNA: TGTGCCAGCAGCTGGGTCAAAGGCCGGGCGGGCACTGAAGCTTTCTTT

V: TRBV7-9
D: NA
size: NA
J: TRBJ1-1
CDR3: CASSLKRAEAFF
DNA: TGTGCCAGCAGCCTCAAGAGGGCTGAAGCTTTCTTT

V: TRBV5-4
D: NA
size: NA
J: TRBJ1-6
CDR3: CASSSWDIGAASPLHF
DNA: TGTGCCAGCAGCTCGTGGGACATCGGGGCGGCTTCACCCCTCCACTTT

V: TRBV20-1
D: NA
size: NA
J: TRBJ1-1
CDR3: CSALQGPNTEAFF
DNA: TGCAGTGCCCTGCAGGGACCTAACACTGAAGCTTTCTTT

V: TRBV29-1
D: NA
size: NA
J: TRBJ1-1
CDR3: CSGRGIMNTEAFF
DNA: TGCAGCGGACGGGGGATTATGAACACTGAAGCTTTCTTT

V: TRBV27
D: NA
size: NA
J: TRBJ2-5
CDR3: CASSRQWRETQYF
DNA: TGTGCCAGCAGTCGCCAGTGGAGGGAGACCCAGTACTTC

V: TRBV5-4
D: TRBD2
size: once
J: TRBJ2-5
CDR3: CASSPGLAEAGTQYF
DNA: TGTGCCAGCAGCCCTGGACTAGCGGAGGCTGGGACCCAGTACTTC

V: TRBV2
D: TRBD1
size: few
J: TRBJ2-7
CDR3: CASRGDRGREQYF
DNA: TGTGCCAGCAGGGGTGACAGGGGGCGGGAGCAGTACTTC

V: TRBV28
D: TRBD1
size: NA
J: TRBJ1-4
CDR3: CASSSRRDRVGKLFF
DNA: TGTGCCAGCAGTTCCCGCCGGGACAGGGTCGGTAAACTGTTTTTT

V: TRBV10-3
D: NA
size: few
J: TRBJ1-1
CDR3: CAISERGAINTEAFF
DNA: TGTGCCATCAGTGAACGGGGGGCGATCAACACTGAAGCTTTCTTT

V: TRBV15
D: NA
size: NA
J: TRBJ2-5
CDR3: CATSRDRAAGETQYF
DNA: TGTGCCACCAGCAGAGATCGGGCAGCCGGGGAGACCCAGTACTTC

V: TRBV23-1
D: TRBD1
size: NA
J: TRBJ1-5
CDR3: CASSHLDRGQPQHF
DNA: TGCGCCAGCAGTCACCTCGACAGGGGCCAGCCCCAGCATTTT

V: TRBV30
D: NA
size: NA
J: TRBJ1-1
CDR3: CAWSPSGRTEAFF
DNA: TGTGCCTGGAGCCCTTCGGGGAGAACTGAAGCTTTCTTT

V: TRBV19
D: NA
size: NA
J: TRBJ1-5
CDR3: CASSIRGSNQPQHF
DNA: TGTGCCAGTAGTATACGGGGGAGCAATCAGCCCCAGCATTTT

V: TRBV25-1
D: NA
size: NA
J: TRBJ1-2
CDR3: CASSVGAGANINYGYTF
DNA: TGTGCCAGCAGTGTAGGGGCGGGGGCGAATATTAACTATGGCTACACCTTC

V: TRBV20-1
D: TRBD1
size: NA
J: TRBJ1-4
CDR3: CSARDGRGGEKLFF
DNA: TGCAGTGCTAGAGACGGCAGGGGGGGTGAAAAACTGTTTTTT

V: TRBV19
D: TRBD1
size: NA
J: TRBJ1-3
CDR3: CASRGQISGNTIYF
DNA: TGTGCCAGTAGGGGACAGATCTCTGGAAACACCATATATTTT

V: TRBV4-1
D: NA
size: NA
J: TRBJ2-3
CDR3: CASSQEEGLQGVRADTQYF
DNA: TGCGCCAGCAGCCAAGAGGAGGGCTTACAGGGAGTCCGGGCAGATACGCAGTATTTT

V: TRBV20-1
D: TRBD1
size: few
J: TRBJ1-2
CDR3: CSAPETGIRNYGYTF
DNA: TGCAGTGCACCGGAGACAGGGATTCGTAACTATGGCTACACCTTC

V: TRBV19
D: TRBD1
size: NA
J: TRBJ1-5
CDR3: CASTLGQGSNQPQHF
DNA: TGTGCCAGTACCCTGGGACAGGGGAGCAATCAGCCCCAGCATTTT

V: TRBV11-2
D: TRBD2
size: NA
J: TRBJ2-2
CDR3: CASPKAIASGATGELFF
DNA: TGTGCCAGCCCCAAGGCAATTGCTAGCGGGGCCACCGGGGAGCTGTTTTTT

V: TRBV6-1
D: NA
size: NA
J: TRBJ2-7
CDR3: CASSVGGEQYF
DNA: TGTGCCAGCAGTGTTGGGGGTGAGCAGTACTTC

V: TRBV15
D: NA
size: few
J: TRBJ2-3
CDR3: CATSRDQQGGLSTDTQYF
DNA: TGTGCCACCAGCAGAGATCAACAAGGAGGACTTAGCACAGATACGCAGTATTTT

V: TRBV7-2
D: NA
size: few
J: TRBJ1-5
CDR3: CASSLTVGTQPQHF
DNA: TGTGCCAGCAGCTTAACGGTGGGAACTCAGCCCCAGCATTTT

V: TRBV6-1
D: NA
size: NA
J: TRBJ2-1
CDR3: CASSGGRGTYNEQFF
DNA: TGTGCCAGCAGTGGAGGCAGGGGAACCTACAATGAGCAGTTCTTC

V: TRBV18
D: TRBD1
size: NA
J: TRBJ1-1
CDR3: CASSTGTVNTEAFF
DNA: TGTGCCAGCTCAACCGGGACAGTGAACACTGAAGCTTTCTTT

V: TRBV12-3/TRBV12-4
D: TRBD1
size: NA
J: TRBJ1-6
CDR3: CASRLDREGSPLHF
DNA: TGTGCCAGCAGACTCGACAGGGAAGGCTCACCCCTCCACTTT

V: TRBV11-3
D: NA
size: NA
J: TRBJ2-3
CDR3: CASSLDTSGVYTDTQYF
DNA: TGTGCCAGCAGCTTAGATACCTCCGGGGTATACACAGATACGCAGTATTTT

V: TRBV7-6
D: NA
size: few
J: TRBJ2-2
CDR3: CASSLKENTGELFF
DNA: TGTGCCAGCAGCTTAAAGGAGAACACCGGGGAGCTGTTTTTT

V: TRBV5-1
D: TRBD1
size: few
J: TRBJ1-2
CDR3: CASSLEGQGHGYTF
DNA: TGCGCCAGCAGCTTGGAGGGACAGGGTCATGGCTACACCTTC

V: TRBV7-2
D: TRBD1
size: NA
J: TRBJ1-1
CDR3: CASSLQLGTGGEAFF
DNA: TGTGCCAGCAGCTTACAACTCGGGACAGGGGGTGAAGCTTTCTTT

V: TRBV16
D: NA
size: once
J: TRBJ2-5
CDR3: CASSQSRETQYF
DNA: TGTGCCAGCAGCCAATCTAGGGAGACCCAGTACTTC

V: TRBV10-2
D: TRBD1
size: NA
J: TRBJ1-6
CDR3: CASTSGTGGESSYNSPLHF
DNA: TGCGCCAGCACTTCCGGGACAGGGGGTGAAAGCTCCTATAATTCACCCCTCCACTTT

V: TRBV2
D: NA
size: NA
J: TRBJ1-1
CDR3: CASRQTMNTEAFF
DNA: TGTGCCAGCAGACAGACCATGAACACTGAAGCTTTCTTT

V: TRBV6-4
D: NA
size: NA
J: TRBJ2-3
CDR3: CASSDRGASTDTQYF
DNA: TGTGCCAGCAGTGACAGGGGGGCGAGCACAGATACGCAGTATTTT

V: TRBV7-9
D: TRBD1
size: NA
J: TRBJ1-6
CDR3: CASSSLWTGYNSPLHF
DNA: TGTGCCAGCAGTTCTCTCTGGACAGGGTATAATTCACCCCTCCACTTT

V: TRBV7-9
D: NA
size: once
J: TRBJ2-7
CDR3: CASRQEGDYEQYF
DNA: TGTGCCAGCAGGCAGGAGGGGGACTACGAGCAGTACTTC

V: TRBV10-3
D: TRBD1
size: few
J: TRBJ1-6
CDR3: CAISVGDRDNSPLHF
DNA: TGTGCCATCAGTGTTGGGGACAGGGATAATTCACCCCTCCACTTT

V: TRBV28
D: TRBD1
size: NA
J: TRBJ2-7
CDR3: CASMTVGTGIYEQYF
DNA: TGTGCCAGCATGACCGTCGGGACAGGGATCTACGAGCAGTACTTC

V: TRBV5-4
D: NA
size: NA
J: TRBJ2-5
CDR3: CASSLVAQETQHF
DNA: TGTGCCAGCAGCTTGGTCGCCCAAGAGACCCAGCACTTC

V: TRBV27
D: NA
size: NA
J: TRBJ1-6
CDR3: CASSSDRNSPLHF
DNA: TGTGCCAGCAGTTCGGACAGAAATTCACCCCTCCACTTT

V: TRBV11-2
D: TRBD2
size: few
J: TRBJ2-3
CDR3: CASSSWTSSTDTQYF
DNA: TGTGCCAGCAGCTCCTGGACTAGCAGCACAGATACGCAGTATTTT

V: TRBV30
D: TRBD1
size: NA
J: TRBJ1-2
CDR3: CAWSKIRDSNYGYTF
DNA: TGTGCCTGGAGCAAAATCCGGGACAGCAACTATGGCTACACCTTC

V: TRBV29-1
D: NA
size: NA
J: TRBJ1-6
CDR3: CSVAEGPNSPLHF
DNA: TGCAGCGTGGCCGAGGGGCCGAATTCACCCCTCCACTTT

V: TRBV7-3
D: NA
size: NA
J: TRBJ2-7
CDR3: CASSHPGNEQYF
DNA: TGTGCCAGCAGCCATCCGGGTAACGAGCAGTACTTC

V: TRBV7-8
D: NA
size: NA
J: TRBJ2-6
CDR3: CASSLVGTGANVLTF
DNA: TGTGCCAGCAGCTTAGTAGGGACTGGGGCCAACGTCCTGACTTTC

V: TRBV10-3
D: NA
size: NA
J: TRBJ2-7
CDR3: CAISELGNQGHEQYF
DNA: TGTGCCATCAGTGAGTTAGGGAACCAGGGCCACGAGCAGTACTTC

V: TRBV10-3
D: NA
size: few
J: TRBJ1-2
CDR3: CAISEVGEGNYGYTF
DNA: TGTGCCATCAGTGAGGTGGGGGAGGGCAACTATGGCTACACCTTC